This is a list of T cell receptor beta chains from one sample in a study of T cells in Graves' hyperthyroidism and ophthalmopathy. TCRdb recomputed calls from the multiplex PCR reads with MiXCR, one row per CDR3 protein. The sample contains 380,000 or so distinct CDR3 sequences, approximately 20% of which appear only once. Sequences were obtained from blood. Receptors originate from a woman between 18 and 30 years old with Graves' hyperthyroidism. Both conserved end residues are part of each CDR3. A D gene is named only where the DNA matches it firmly. Size tells how often a clone was seen (once, few, many) or the class of an expanded clone, and some rows leave it out.

clone size	V gene	J gene	D gene	CDR3 DNA	CDR3 protein
-	TRBV20-1	TRBJ1-5	-	TGCAGTGCGGAGGGTTTCGGGCAGCCCCAGCATTTT	CSAEGFGQPQHF
many	TRBV6-1	TRBJ1-2	-	TGTGCCAGCAGCCTAGGGGGGGACGCCGGCTATGGCTACACCTTC	CASSLGGDAGYGYTF
many	TRBV6-5	TRBJ1-2	-	TGTGCCAGCAGTTACTCCGGGGGAACTAACTATGGCTACACCTTC	CASSYSGGTNYGYTF
many	TRBV3-1	TRBJ2-2	-	TGTGCCAGCAGCCAGAGGACTACCGCGAACACCGGGGAGCTGTTTTTT	CASSQRTTANTGELFF
many	TRBV19	TRBJ1-5	-	TGTGCCAGTGGGCAACAGGGAGGCAATCAGCCCCAGCATTTT	CASGQQGGNQPQHF
-	TRBV6-2/TRBV6-3	TRBJ2-7	TRBD2	TGTGCCAGCAGTTACACACCTTGGACTAGTAAGTACGAGCAGTACTTC	CASSYTPWTSKYEQYF
-	TRBV6-2/TRBV6-3	TRBJ2-5	TRBD1	TGTGCCAGCAGGGACAGGGGGATCCAGTACTTC	CASRDRGIQYF
-	TRBV12-3/TRBV12-4	TRBJ1-5	-	TGTGCCAGCAGTCACACCGGGGGCGGAAATAGCAATCAGCCCCAGCATTTT	CASSHTGGGNSNQPQHF
many	TRBV20-1	TRBJ2-5	TRBD2	TGCAGTTCGAACTCAGCTAGCGGGGACCTCGGGACCCAGTACTTC	CSSNSASGDLGTQYF
many	TRBV20-1	TRBJ2-5	TRBD2	TGCAGTGCTAGAGCGGCTAGCGGGGGTTGGGACCAAGAGACCCAGTACTTC	CSARAASGGWDQETQYF
many	TRBV5-1	TRBJ1-1	TRBD1	TGCGCCAGCAGCTTCGGCCGCCGCGGACAGGGGGCTACTGGGTCTTTCTTT	CASSFGRRGQGATGSFF
many	TRBV11-2	TRBJ2-7	-	TGTGCCAGCAGCATTAGCGGTTCCTACGAGCAGTACTTC	CASSISGSYEQYF
many	TRBV27	TRBJ1-1	-	TGTGCCAGCAGTTTACGGCCACGGGGGGCCACTGAAGCTTTCTTT	CASSLRPRGATEAFF
-	TRBV18	TRBJ1-2	-	TGTGCCAGCTCACCGCTGCAAGGGCGAAACTATGGCTACACCTTC	CASSPLQGRNYGYTF
-	TRBV3-1	TRBJ1-2	TRBD1	TGTGCCAGCAGCCAACCCATAGGGACAGGGGGGAGCTACACCTTC	CASSQPIGTGGSYTF
many	TRBV7-9	TRBJ1-1	TRBD1	TGTGCCAGCAGCGCAGACAGGGGCAAAGCTTTCTTT	CASSADRGKAFF
many	TRBV24-1	TRBJ2-5	-	TGTGCCACCAGTCCATCGGAGGAGTTAGAGACCCAGTACTTC	CATSPSEELETQYF
few	TRBV4-2	TRBJ1-2	TRBD1	TGTGCCAGCAGCCAAGAGGGGTCAGGGGGCGGGGGCTACACCTTC	CASSQEGSGGGGYTF
many	TRBV6-5	TRBJ2-4	-	TGTGCCAGCAGTCCACGGGCGCGGGACATTCAGTACTTC	CASSPRARDIQYF
few	TRBV11-1	TRBJ2-2	-	TGTGCCAGCAGCTCCCTCCCGACCACTAGGAGGGGGGAGCTGTTTTTT	CASSSLPTTRRGELFF
many	TRBV12-3/TRBV12-4	TRBJ2-5	TRBD2	TGTGCCAGCAGTACCGGGACTAGAGAGACCCAGTACTTC	CASSTGTRETQYF
-	TRBV4-2	TRBJ2-7	-	TGTGCCAGCAGCCAAGCGCGGGACCGGAATTACGAGCAGTACTTC	CASSQARDRNYEQYF
many	TRBV12-3/TRBV12-4	TRBJ2-7	TRBD1	TGTGCCAGCGTCCCTCCGACAGGGGACGAGCAGTACTTC	CASVPPTGDEQYF
many	TRBV30	TRBJ2-7	TRBD1	TGTACCTGGACAGGGGCCTACGAGCAGTACTTC	CTWTGAYEQYF
many	TRBV6-5	TRBJ1-1	-	TGTGCCAGCAACCCACAGGGTTTGAGGGCTGAAGCTTTCTTT	CASNPQGLRAEAFF
many	TRBV7-9	TRBJ1-1	-	TGTGCCAGCAGCTTCACACGGCTCACTGAAGCTTTCTTT	CASSFTRLTEAFF
many	TRBV18	TRBJ1-1	TRBD1	TGTGCCAGCTCACCTGACCAGGGGGCTTCTGAAGCTTTCTTT	CASSPDQGASEAFF
many	TRBV12-3/TRBV12-4	TRBJ1-1	TRBD1	TGTGCCAGCAGTCCAGGACAGGGTGCATTCACTGAAGCTTTCTTT	CASSPGQGAFTEAFF
-	TRBV6-1	TRBJ2-5	TRBD2	TGTGCCAGCAGTCCCCTGACTAGCGGGGGGGCCCAGTACTTC	CASSPLTSGGAQYF
-	TRBV7-2	TRBJ2-7	-	TGTGCCAGCAGCTTACGGGGGGCGCATCCCTACGAGCAGTACTTC	CASSLRGAHPYEQYF
many	TRBV6-5	TRBJ1-2	-	TGTGCCAGCAGTTACTCGGCCACTTGGAACTATGGTTACACCTTC	CASSYSATWNYGYTF
many	TRBV15	TRBJ2-7	-	TGTGCCACCAGCAGAGAGGCAGGGAGCTCCTACGAGCAGTACTTC	CATSREAGSSYEQYF
-	TRBV18	TRBJ1-5	TRBD1	TGTGCCAGCTCACCACTCTTTACAGGGGATCAGCCCCAGCATTTT	CASSPLFTGDQPQHF
many	TRBV2	TRBJ1-5	-	TGTGCCAGCAGCGGGGGAGTCTCTGGCAATCAGCCCCAGCATTTT	CASSGGVSGNQPQHF
-	TRBV3-1	TRBJ1-5	-	TGTGCCAGCAGCCAAGGTCCGGGACGGGGCAATCAGCCCCAGCATTTT	CASSQGPGRGNQPQHF
many	TRBV5-6	TRBJ2-5	-	TGTGCCAGCAGCTTCGGGATCACAGCGAACCAAGAGACCCAGTACTTC	CASSFGITANQETQYF
many	TRBV20-1	TRBJ1-5	-	TGCAGTGCTATTGCCCGCAATAGCAATCAGCCCCAGCATTTT	CSAIARNSNQPQHF
many	TRBV6-4	TRBJ2-3	-	TGTGCCAGCAGTGCCTCAGGGACTTCAGATACGCAGTATTTT	CASSASGTSDTQYF
-	TRBV6-1	TRBJ1-1	TRBD1	TGTGCCAGCAGACCTGGGACAGGGGGTGGAAGGAGCACTGAAGCTTTCTTT	CASRPGTGGGRSTEAFF
many	TRBV6-4	TRBJ1-1	-	TGTGCCAGCAGAACGGACAGGAACACTGAAGCTTTCTTT	CASRTDRNTEAFF
many	TRBV11-2	TRBJ2-7	TRBD2	TGTGCCAGCAGCTCGGGACTAGCGGGGTTTATGGACGAGCAGTACTTC	CASSSGLAGFMDEQYF
many	TRBV11-2	TRBJ2-5	-	TGTGCCAGCAGCTCCGGGACGGATACTTTCGGCGAAGAGACCCAGTACTTC	CASSSGTDTFGEETQYF
few	TRBV4-1	TRBJ2-7	-	TGCGCCAGCAGGCCGGAGCAGGGGAGAGTACACGAGCAGTACTTC	CASRPEQGRVHEQYF
many	TRBV15	TRBJ1-1	-	TGTGCCACCAGCAGAGATCGGACAGTGAACACTGAAGCTTTCTTT	CATSRDRTVNTEAFF
many	TRBV5-1	TRBJ1-1	-	TGCGCCAGCAGCAGACTAAGGGACACTGAAGCTTTCTTT	CASSRLRDTEAFF
many	TRBV28	TRBJ1-1	-	TGTGCCAGCAGCTCCCGCGCAATGAACACTGAAGCTTTCTTT	CASSSRAMNTEAFF
-	TRBV6-1	TRBJ2-7	-	TGTGCCAGTCAACCGCGCATGGCCTCCTACGAGCAGTACTTC	CASQPRMASYEQYF
many	TRBV2	TRBJ1-1	-	TGTGCCAGCTGGGGGGGCAGCACTGAAGCTTTCTTT	CASWGGSTEAFF
many	TRBV28	TRBJ1-1	-	TGTGCCAGCACCCAGTTCATAGGGGGCACTGAAGCTTTCTTT	CASTQFIGGTEAFF
many	TRBV9	TRBJ2-5	-	TGTGCCAGCAGCGTAAGCAAAGAGGACCAAGAGACCCAGTACTTC	CASSVSKEDQETQYF
many	TRBV6-1	TRBJ1-2	-	TGTGCCAGCAGTGAAAATGCCAGGAACTATGGCTACACCTTC	CASSENARNYGYTF
many	TRBV20-1	TRBJ1-5	-	TGCAGTGCTCTTAATCGGGCGAATCAGCCCCAGCATTTT	CSALNRANQPQHF
many	TRBV6-5	TRBJ2-2	-	TGTGCCAGCAGAAAAGGATGGACCGGGAAGCTGTTTTTT	CASRKGWTGKLFF